Below, 3 T cell receptor beta chains from the same sample are listed, as sequenced in a study of T-cell reconstitution after alpha-beta-depleted transplantation in children. Unique molecular identifiers were incorporated when the TCRbeta library was constructed. Via MiXCR, TCRdb re-called the PCR reads, giving one row per CDR3 protein. The table lists about 980,000 distinct CDR3 sequences, about 29% of them singletons. The sequenced sample was PBMCs, mostly from graft donor cells, obtained 360 days after TCRalphabeta/CD19-depleted stem cell transplant. The receptor set was obtained from a boy under three years old who had a stem cell transplant for SCID, so the T cells may come from the graft donor.

This clonotype was seen more than once but under ten times. V gene TRBV15 combines with J gene TRBJ2-7; D is ambiguous. CDR3 length: 14 amino acids. The V end lost 0 bases, the J end lost 3 bases, and 9 bases lay between the germline ends. The germline V gene encodes CDR1 LNHNV and CDR2 YYDKDF (reference sequence). CDR3 in amino acids: CATSRDRYNYEQYF. In nucleotides, the CDR3 is TGTGCCACCAGCAGAGATCGATACAACTACGAGCAGTACTTC.

This clonotype has just a few counts. The chain combines TRBV5-1 with TRBJ2-5; TRBD2 is a possible D gene (6 bases). The length of the CDR3 is 15 residues. Germline-derived CDR1 and CDR2 are SGHRS and YFSETQ. The V end was cut by 3 bases, the J end by 1 base, with 13 bases between. CDR3 in amino acids: CASSSFPGLQETQYF. The CDR3 DNA follows: TGCGCCAGCAGCTCATTCCCGGGACTCCAAGAGACCCAGTACTTC.

The gene calls are TRBV7-2 and TRBJ2-3; D is uncertain. The ends were cut back, 1 base at V and 4 bases at J, with 12 bases in the middle. This CDR3 is 15 amino acids long. Germline lookup yields CDR1 SGHTA and CDR2 FQGNSA. The CDR3 loop reads CASSLGPHAPDTQYF. DNA for the CDR3: TGTGCCAGCAGCTTAGGGCCCCACGCCCCAGATACGCAGTATTTT.